This TCR beta chain was sequenced during a study of cytomegalovirus exposure and HLA in healthy donors. Looking at the study overall: The study's early data release held about 77 million unique TCRs from HLA-typed donors.

Use of 60 Vbeta and 13 Jbeta primers characterized the PCR. Only in-frame clones appear in the TCRdb table, and some are missing; sequencing was by immunoSEQ multiplex PCR. The repertoire consists of approximately 140,000 clones, with around three quarters occurring once and the leading ten covering roughly an eighth. Trimming took off 5 bases at V and 3 bases at J, with 17 bases between the two ends. The CDR3 covers 16 residues. Germline V gene sequence: CDR1 SGHVS, CDR2 FNYEAQ. Sequencing input: PBMCs. The sequence was obtained from a middle-aged man in good health and CMV-seropositive. The chain is built from TRBV7-6 and TRBJ1-3; perhaps TRBD1 as D (5 bases). This CDR3 is CASSPSGGALGNTIYF. The CDR3 DNA reads TGTGCCAGCAGCCCTAGCGGAGGGGCGCTTGGAAACACCATATATTTT. The full variable domain, rest sourced from reference TRBV7-6 and TRBJ1-3, is GAGVSQSPRYKVTKRGQDVALRCDPISGHVSLYWYRQALGQGPEFLTYFNYEAQQDKSGLPNDRFSAERPEGSISTLTIQRTEQRDSAMYRCASSPSGGALGNTIYFGEGSWLTVV.